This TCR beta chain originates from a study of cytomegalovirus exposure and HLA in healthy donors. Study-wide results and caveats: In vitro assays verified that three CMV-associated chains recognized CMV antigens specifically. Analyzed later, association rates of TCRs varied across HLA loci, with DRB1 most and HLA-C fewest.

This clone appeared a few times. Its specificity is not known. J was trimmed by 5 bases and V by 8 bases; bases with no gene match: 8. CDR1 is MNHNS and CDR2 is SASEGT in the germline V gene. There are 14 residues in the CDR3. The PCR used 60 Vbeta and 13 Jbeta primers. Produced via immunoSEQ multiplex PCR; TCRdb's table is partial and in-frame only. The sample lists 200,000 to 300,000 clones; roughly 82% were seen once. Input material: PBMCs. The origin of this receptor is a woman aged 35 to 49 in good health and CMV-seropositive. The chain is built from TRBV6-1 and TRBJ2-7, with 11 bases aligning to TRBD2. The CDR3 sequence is CASLAGGAGNEQYF. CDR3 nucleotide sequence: TGTGCCAGCTTAGCGGGGGGGGCAGGGAACGAGCAGTACTTC.